The 21 T cell receptor beta chains below come from one sample, sequenced in a study of blood T cell repertoires in COVID-19. Data came from immunoSEQ multiplex PCR; TCRdb stores just in-frame clones and leaves some out. The sample yields about 220,000 clones, 83% seen once. The sequenced sample was peripheral blood. The receptors were gathered from a woman aged 40 to 50 with active or convalescent COVID-19.

This rearrangement joins TRBV5-1 to TRBJ2-1; TRBD1 agrees at 10 bases. The CDR3 has 15 amino acids. J lost 4 bases, V lost 4 bases, and 5 bases had no gene match. Per germline, CDR1 SGHRS and CDR2 YFSETQ. Here the CDR3 reads CASSGGQGVYNEQFF. The CDR3, as DNA: TGCGCCAGCAGCGGAGGACAGGGGGTTTACAATGAGCAGTTCTTC.

V is TRBV6-6 and J is TRBJ2-3; 10 bases align to TRBD2. CDR1 and CDR2 (germline): MNHNY, SVGAGI (reference sequence). The CDR3 loop spans 16 amino acids. J gave up 13 bases and V 0 bases, and 13 bases lay outside the gene matches. CDR3 residues: CASSYSRLTSGTPEYF. CDR3 nucleotide sequence: TGTGCCAGCAGTTACTCGCGGCTTACTAGCGGGACACCGGAGTATTTT.

The chain has TRBV25-1 and TRBJ2-2; TRBD2 aligns across 14 bases. Trimming removed 4 bases from V and 0 bases from J; junction bases left unmatched: 4. Looked up from germline, CDR1 is MGHDK and CDR2 is SYGVNS. The CDR3 runs 18 residues. The CDR3, as DNA: TGTGCCAGCAGTGCCCCGGGACTAGCGGGAGCGAACACCGGGGAGCTGTTTTTT. Encoded protein: CASSAPGLAGANTGELFF.

V and J are TRBV18 and TRBJ1-3; 9 bases map to TRBD1. With 0 bases clipped from V and 4 bases from J, the junction kept 13 bases outside the gene matches. This CDR3 region has 19 residues. Germline-derived CDR1 and CDR2 are KGHSH and LQKENI. The CDR3: CASSPPGQGAQSTGNTIYF. CDR3 bases: TGTGCCAGCTCACCACCGGGACAGGGAGCCCAGAGCACCGGAAACACCATATATTTT.

The J gene is TRBJ2-1, the V gene TRBV3-1 (or the pseudogene TRBV3-2), with 7 bases aligning to TRBD1. Germline CDR1 and CDR2: LGHDT and YNNKEL (reference sequence). The junction had 4 bases not matched to a gene; V was cut back by 3 bases and J by 8 bases. The CDR3 sequence is 13 residues long. The CDR3 loop reads CASSHAGGYEQFF. The CDR3 region has the DNA TGTGCCAGCAGCCATGCAGGGGGATATGAGCAGTTCTTC.

The rearrangement joins TRBV18 to TRBJ2-6; D not certain. Germline V gene lookup returns CDR1 KGHSH and CDR2 LQKENI. The V gene lost 3 bases and the J gene lost 0 bases, with 15 bases spanning the gap. This CDR3 spans 18 amino acids. The CDR3 is CASSPRSLSFSGANVLTF. The CDR3 DNA reads as TGTGCCAGCTCACCTCGTTCGTTGAGTTTCTCTGGGGCCAACGTCCTGACTTTC.

The chain uses TRBV10-3 and TRBJ1-1; no clear D. Germline loops: CDR1 ENHRY, CDR2 SYGVKD. This CDR3 spans 13 amino acids. Trimming took 3 bases from V and 4 from J, leaving 9 bases between them. Written as DNA, the CDR3 is TGTGCCATCAGTGAAGGAGGGAGCACTGAAGCTTTCTTT. Protein: CAISEGGSTEAFF.

CDR3 in amino acids: CASSQGPLGQLSGNTIYF. CDR3 bases: TGTGCCAGCAGCCAAGGACCTCTAGGACAGCTCTCTGGAAACACCATATATTTT. The chain is built from TRBV4-2 and TRBJ1-3; maybe TRBD1 (6 bases). Looked up from germline, CDR1 is LGHNA and CDR2 is YNFKEQ. This CDR3 region has 18 residues. Trimming removed 1 base at V and 0 bases at J, with 16 bases between.

The chain carries TRBV5-5 and TRBJ1-2, with 7 bases fitting TRBD1. This CDR3 has 15 residues. Germline V gene lookup returns CDR1 SGHKS and CDR2 YYEKEE (reference sequence). The ends lost 4 bases at V and 7 bases at J; junction bases unmatched: 13. In nucleotides, the CDR3 is TGTGCCAGCAGCCCCCCGACAGGGTCTTATGGTGGCTACACCTTC. It is translated as CASSPPTGSYGGYTF.

The chain links TRBV5-1 to TRBJ1-3; weak D call: TRBD1 (5 bases). Trimming stripped 6 bases from V and 0 bases from J, with 16 bases between. The CDR3 consists of 16 residues. The V gene's germline CDR1 is SGHRS and CDR2 YFSETQ. Here the CDR3 DNA reads TGCGCCAGCACCCAGCTAGGGGCAGCCTCTGGAAACACCATATATTTT. It encodes CASTQLGAASGNTIYF.

V gene TRBV5-3 combines with J gene TRBJ2-1, with 9 bases identical to TRBD2. TRBV5-3 is sorted into the ORF group, with uncertain function. V was pared by 4 bases and J by 2 bases, with 10 bases of the junction left unmatched. The length of the CDR3 is 17 residues. CDR3 DNA: TGTGCCAGAAGCCCGCCATGGGCGGGAGGGCCCTACAATGAGCAGTTCTTC. Amino acids: CARSPPWAGGPYNEQFF.

The chain links TRBV12-3 or TRBV12-4 to TRBJ1-3; D is unclear. The V end lost 5 bases, the J end lost 0 bases, and 5 bases lay between the germline ends. The CDR3 sequence is 13 residues long. The CDR3 spells CASSTNSGNTIYF. In DNA form, the CDR3 reads TGTGCCAGCAGTACTAACTCTGGAAACACCATATATTTT.

The CDR3 region is CASSPRLAGATRDEQFF. CDR3 DNA sequence: TGCGCCAGCAGCCCGAGACTAGCGGGGGCTACCCGGGATGAGCAGTTCTTC. The chain joins TRBV5-1 to TRBJ2-1; 12 bases fit TRBD2. The trim removed 4 bases at V and 8 bases at J, leaving 13 bases unmatched. The CDR3 covers 17 residues. Per germline, CDR1 SGHRS and CDR2 YFSETQ. The complete variable domain, with remaining parts taken from reference TRBV5-1 and TRBJ2-1, reads KAGVTQTPRYLIKTRGQQVTLSCSPISGHRSVSWYQQTPGQGLQFLFEYFSETQRNKGNFPGRFSGRQFSNSRSEMNVSTLELGDSALYLCASSPRLAGATRDEQFFGPGTRLTVL.

The V and J genes are TRBV3-1 (or the pseudogene TRBV3-2) and TRBJ1-2, with 9 bases that match TRBD1. V trimming: 1 base; J trimming: 7 bases; junction bases outside the gene matches: 4. This CDR3 comprises 14 residues. Germline lookup yields CDR1 LGHDT and CDR2 YNNKEL (reference sequence). Written as DNA, the CDR3 is TGTGCCAGCAGCCAAGGAGGGACAGGGAGTGGCTACACCTTC. Protein sequence: CASSQGGTGSGYTF.

This rearrangement joins TRBV3-1 (or the pseudogene TRBV3-2) to TRBJ1-1; a possible D gene is TRBD1 (5 bases). V dropped 0 bases and J dropped 0 bases, with 11 bases sitting between them. This CDR3 spans 16 amino acids. Germline lookup yields CDR1 LGHDT and CDR2 YNNKEL (reference sequence). The CDR3 sequence is CASSQDLPGVNTEAFF. CDR3 coding DNA: TGTGCCAGCAGCCAAGATCTCCCGGGGGTGAACACTGAAGCTTTCTTT.

This rearrangement joins TRBV6-2 or TRBV6-3 to TRBJ1-4, with D perhaps matching TRBD1 (5 bases). Trimming cost V 7 bases and J 2 bases, with 14 bases left between them. Germline CDR1 MNHEY, CDR2 SVGEGT. There are 15 residues in the CDR3. This CDR3 is CASTPLRGTNEKLFF. CDR3 sequence (DNA): TGTGCCAGCACCCCACTCCGGGGGACTAATGAAAAACTGTTTTTT.

This chain connects TRBV7-6 to TRBJ1-1, with TRBD1 matching over 9 bases. This CDR3 has 15 amino acids. Germline V gene sequence: CDR1 SGHVS, CDR2 FNYEAQ. V was pared by 5 bases and J by 8 bases, with 12 bases of the junction left unmatched. The CDR3 DNA reads as TGTGCCAGCAGCGGGGGACAGGGCCAAACACGAGAAGCTTTCTTT. Its protein product is CASSGGQGQTREAFF.

This clone was counted once. The chain combines TRBV7-2 with TRBJ2-7; the D gene is possibly TRBD2 (7 bases). V dropped 4 bases and J dropped 12 bases, with 19 bases sitting between them. This CDR3 is built from 13 residues. Germline V gene sequence: CDR1 SGHTA, CDR2 FQGNSA. CDR3 protein: CASSWEGGKQAYF. The CDR3 DNA reads TGTGCCAGCAGCTGGGAGGGGGGCAAACAGGCGTACTTC.

This clone was seen a few times. The DNA of the CDR3 is TGTGCCACCTACAGGGGGCGAAATTCACCCCTCCACTTT. Translating gives CATYRGRNSPLHF. The gene calls are TRBV12-3 or TRBV12-4 and TRBJ1-6, with 9 positions matching TRBD1. J was trimmed by 7 bases and V by 10 bases; bases with no gene match: 5. The CDR3 loop spans 13 amino acids.

Here the CDR3 reads CATPGHTTNTEAFF. CDR3 DNA sequence: TGTGCCACTCCGGGTCACACGACGAACACTGAAGCTTTCTTT. The chain uses TRBV6-5 and TRBJ1-1, with D unclear. The CDR3 has 14 residues. Deletions cut 10 bases from V and 1 base from J, with 16 bases between. Germline V gene data show CDR1 as MNHEY and CDR2 as SVGAGI.

The chain joins TRBV12-3 or TRBV12-4 to TRBJ1-2, with D perhaps TRBD1 (6 bases). Trimming cost V 8 bases and J 6 bases, with 16 bases left between them. The CDR3 totals 13 residues. The CDR3, as DNA: TGTGCCAGCCGGAATGGACAGTCGAATGGCTACACCTTC. Translating it yields CASRNGQSNGYTF.